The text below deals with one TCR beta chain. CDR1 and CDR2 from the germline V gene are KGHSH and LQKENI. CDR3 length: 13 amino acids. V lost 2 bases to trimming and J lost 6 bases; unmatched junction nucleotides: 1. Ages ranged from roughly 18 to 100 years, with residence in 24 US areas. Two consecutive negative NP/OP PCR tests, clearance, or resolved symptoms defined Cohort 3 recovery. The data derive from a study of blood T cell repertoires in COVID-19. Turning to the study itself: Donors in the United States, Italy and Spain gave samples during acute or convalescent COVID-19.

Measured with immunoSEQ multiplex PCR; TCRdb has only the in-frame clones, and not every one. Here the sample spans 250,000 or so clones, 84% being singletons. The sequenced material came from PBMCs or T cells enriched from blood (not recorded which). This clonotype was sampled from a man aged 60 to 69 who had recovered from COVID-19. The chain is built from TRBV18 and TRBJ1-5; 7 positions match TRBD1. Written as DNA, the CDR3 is TGTGCCAGCTCACCAACAGGGGCTCAGCCCCAGCATTTT. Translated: CASSPTGAQPQHF.